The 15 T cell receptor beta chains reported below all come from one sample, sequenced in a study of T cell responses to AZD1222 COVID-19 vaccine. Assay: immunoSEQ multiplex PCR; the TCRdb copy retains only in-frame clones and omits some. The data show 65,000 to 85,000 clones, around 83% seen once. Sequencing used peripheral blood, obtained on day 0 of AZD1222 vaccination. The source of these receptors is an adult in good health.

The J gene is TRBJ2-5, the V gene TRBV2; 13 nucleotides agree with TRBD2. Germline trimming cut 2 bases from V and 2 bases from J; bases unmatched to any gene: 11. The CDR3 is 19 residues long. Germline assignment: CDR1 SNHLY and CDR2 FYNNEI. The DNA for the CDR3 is TGTGCCAGCAGTGAAACCCGAGGGGGACTAGCGGGGCGGCAAGAGACCCAGTACTTC. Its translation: CASSETRGGLAGRQETQYF.

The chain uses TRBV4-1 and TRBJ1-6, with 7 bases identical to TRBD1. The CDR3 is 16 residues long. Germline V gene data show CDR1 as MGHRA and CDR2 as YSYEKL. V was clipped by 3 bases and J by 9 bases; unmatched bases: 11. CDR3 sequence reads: CASSHQTGRGGSPLHF. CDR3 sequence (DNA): TGCGCCAGCAGCCACCAGACAGGGCGTGGCGGTTCACCCCTCCACTTT.

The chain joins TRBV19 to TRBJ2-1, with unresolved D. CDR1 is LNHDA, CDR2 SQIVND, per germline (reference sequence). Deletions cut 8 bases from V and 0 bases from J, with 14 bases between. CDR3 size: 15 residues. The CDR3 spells CASGSSKSSYNEQFF. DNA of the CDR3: TGTGCCAGTGGATCAAGTAAAAGCTCCTACAATGAGCAGTTCTTC.

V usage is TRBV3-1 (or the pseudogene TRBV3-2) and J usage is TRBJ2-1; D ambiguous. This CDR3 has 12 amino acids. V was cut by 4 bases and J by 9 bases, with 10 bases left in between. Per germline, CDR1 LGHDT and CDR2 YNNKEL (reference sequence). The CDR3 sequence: CASSLLSGEQFF. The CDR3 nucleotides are TGTGCCAGCAGCCTACTCTCGGGTGAGCAGTTCTTC.

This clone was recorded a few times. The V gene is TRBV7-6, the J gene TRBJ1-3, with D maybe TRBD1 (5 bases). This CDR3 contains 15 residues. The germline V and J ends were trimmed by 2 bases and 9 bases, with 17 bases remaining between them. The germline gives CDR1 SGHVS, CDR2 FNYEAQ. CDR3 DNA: TGTGCCAGCAGCTTATCCATTGGGGGGTTCAGCACCATATATTTT. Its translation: CASSLSIGGFSTIYF. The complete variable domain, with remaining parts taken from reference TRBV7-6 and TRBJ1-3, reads GAGVSQSPRYKVTKRGQDVALRCDPISGHVSLYWYRQALGQGPEFLTYFNYEAQQDKSGLPNDRFSAERPEGSISTLTIQRTEQRDSAMYRCASSLSIGGFSTIYFGEGSWLTVV.

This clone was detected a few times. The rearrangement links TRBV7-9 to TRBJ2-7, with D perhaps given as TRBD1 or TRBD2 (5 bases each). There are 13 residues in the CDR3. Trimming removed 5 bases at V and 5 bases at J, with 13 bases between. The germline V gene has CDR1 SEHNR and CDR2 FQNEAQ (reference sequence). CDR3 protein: CASSPRGADEQYF. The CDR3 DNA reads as TGTGCCAGCAGCCCCCGAGGGGCGGACGAGCAGTACTTC.

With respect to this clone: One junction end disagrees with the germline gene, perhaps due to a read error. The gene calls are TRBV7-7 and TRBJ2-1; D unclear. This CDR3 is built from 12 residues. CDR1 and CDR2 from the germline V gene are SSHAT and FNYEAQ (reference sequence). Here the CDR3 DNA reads TGTGCTAGCAGCCCCGGTGGGCTGGAGCAGTTCTTC. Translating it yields CASSPGGLEQFF. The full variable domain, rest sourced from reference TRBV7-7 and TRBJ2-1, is GAGVSQSPRYKVTKRGQDVTLRCDPISSHATLYWYQQALGQGPEFLTYFNYEAQPDKSGLPSDRFSAERPEGSISTLTIQRTEQRDSAMYRCASSPGGLEQFFGPGTRLTVL.

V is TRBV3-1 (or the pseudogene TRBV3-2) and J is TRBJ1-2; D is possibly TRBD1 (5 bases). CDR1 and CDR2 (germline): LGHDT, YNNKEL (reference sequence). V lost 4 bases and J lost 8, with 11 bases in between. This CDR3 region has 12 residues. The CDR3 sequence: CASSLEGRGYTF. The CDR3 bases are TGTGCCAGCAGCCTTGAGGGGCGAGGCTACACCTTC.

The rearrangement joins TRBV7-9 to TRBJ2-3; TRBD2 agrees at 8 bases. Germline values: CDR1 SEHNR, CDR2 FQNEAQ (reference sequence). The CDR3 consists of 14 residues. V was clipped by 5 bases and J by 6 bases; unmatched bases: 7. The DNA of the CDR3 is TGTGCCAGCAGCACCCAGCGGGGGCTTGATACGCAGTATTTT. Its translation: CASSTQRGLDTQYF.

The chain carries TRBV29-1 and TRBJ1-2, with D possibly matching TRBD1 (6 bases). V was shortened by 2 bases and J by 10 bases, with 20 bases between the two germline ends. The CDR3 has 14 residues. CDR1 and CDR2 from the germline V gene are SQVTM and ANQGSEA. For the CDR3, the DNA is TGCAGCGTTGAATTCCCGGACAGTCTGTCTCACTACACCTTC. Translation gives CSVEFPDSLSHYTF.

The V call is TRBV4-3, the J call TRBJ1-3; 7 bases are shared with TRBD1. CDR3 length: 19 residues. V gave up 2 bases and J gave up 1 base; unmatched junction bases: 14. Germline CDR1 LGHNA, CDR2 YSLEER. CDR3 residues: CASSQRQGGKFHSGNTIYF. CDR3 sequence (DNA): TGCGCCAGCAGCCAAAGGCAAGGGGGCAAGTTTCATTCTGGAAACACCATATATTTT.

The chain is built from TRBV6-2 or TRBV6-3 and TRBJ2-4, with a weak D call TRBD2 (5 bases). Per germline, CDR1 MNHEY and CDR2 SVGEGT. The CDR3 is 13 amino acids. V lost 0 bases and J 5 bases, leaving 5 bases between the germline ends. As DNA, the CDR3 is TGTGCCAGCAGTTACTCCGGGGAAAACATTCAGTACTTC. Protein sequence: CASSYSGENIQYF.

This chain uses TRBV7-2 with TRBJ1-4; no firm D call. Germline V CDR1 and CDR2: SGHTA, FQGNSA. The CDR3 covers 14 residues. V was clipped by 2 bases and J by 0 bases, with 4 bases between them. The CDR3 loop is CASSLQSTNEKLFF. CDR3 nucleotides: TGTGCCAGCAGCTTACAATCAACTAATGAAAAACTGTTTTTT.

The CDR3 spells CASSSGRLTNEKLFF. Written as DNA, the CDR3 is TGTGCCAGCAGCTCGGGACGGCTAACTAATGAAAAACTGTTTTTT. The J gene is TRBJ1-4, the V gene TRBV7-8; D may be TRBD1 (5 bases). The CDR3 contains 15 residues. Germline V gene sequence: CDR1 SGHVS, CDR2 FQNEAQ. Trimming shortened V by 4 bases and J by 1 base, and 10 bases separated the two germline ends.

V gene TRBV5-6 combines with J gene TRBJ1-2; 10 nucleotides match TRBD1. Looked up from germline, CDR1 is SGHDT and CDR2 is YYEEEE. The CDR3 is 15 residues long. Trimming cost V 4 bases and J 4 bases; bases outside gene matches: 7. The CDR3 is CASSTGQGGGYGYTF. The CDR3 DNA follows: TGTGCCAGCAGCACCGGACAGGGGGGTGGCTATGGCTACACCTTC.